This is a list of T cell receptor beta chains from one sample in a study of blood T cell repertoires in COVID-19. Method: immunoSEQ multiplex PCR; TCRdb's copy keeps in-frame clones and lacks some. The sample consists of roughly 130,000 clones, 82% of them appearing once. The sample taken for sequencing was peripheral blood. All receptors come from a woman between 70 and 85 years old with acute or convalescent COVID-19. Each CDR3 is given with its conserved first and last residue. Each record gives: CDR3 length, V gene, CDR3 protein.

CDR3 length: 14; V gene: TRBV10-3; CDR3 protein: CAIRRGAGDTEAFF
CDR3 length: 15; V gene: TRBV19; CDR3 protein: CASSVRGSSTDTQYF
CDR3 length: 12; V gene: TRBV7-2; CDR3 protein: CASSPGRTEAFF
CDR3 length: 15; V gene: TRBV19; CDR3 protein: CASRLLQGLDYGYTF
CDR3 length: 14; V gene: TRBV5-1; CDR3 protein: CASSPGTSGDTQYF
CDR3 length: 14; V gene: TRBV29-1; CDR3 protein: CSVTRGGVNTEAFF
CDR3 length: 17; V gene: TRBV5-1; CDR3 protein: CASSLAGVSGGPVTQYF
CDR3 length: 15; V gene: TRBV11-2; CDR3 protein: CASSLDGFPNQPQHF
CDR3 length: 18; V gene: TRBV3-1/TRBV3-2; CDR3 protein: CASSDRTSGGAGRETQYF
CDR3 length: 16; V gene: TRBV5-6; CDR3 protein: CASSRIGGRVTDTQYF
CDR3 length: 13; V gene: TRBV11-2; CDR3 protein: CASSLGRTTEAFF
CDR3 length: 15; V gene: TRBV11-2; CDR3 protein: CASSLAGAGGNTIYF
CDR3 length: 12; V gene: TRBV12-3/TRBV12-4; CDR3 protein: CASSTGLNEQFF
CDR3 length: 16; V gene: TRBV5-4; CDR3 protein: CASSPAIQVMNTEAFF
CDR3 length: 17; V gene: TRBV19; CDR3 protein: CASSTGGTLDKNYGYTF
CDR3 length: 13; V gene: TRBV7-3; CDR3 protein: CASSSLSGSEAFF
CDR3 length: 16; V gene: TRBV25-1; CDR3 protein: CASSEGQGKGIIGYTF
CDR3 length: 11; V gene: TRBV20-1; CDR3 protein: CSASGNYGYTF
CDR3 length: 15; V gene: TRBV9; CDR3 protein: CASSRLVFNTDTQYF
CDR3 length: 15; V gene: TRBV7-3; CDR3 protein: CASSLGPARADTQYF
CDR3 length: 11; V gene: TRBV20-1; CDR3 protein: CSAALYTEAFF